These 11 T cell receptor beta chains came from one sample sequenced in a study of spatial heterogeneity in lung cancer. General observations from the study: Within tumors, counts of expanded alpha and beta TCRs tracked tumor mutation counts.

TCRdb reprocessed the 5' RACE reads with MiXCR, giving one entry per CDR3 protein. The sample yields under 20,000 distinct CDR3 sequences, about 6.1% seen once. These receptors have no known antigen. Time point described: sample taken at primary tumor resection. The input for sequencing was lung tumor tissue, taken at surgery. The receptors derive from a female donor with early-stage non-small cell lung cancer.

Comment on this clonotype: Little can be read into the size of this beta chain, an off-target read in a library designed for alpha chains. This rearrangement joins TRBV2 to TRBJ2-7; TRBD1 matches at 9 bases. The CDR3 is made up of 14 amino acids. From germline, CDR1 is SNHLY and CDR2 FYNNEI. Trimming cost V 8 bases and J 5 bases; bases outside gene matches: 10. DNA for the CDR3: TGTGCCAGCGCGGACAGGGGCGCTTACGACGAGCAGTACTTC. Its translation is CASADRGAYDEQYF.

Remarks on this clonotype: This beta chain represents an off-target read in a library built for alpha chains; its size is of limited meaning. This sequence joins TRBV20-1 and TRBJ2-5; TRBD2 matches 12 bases. CDR1 is DFQATT and CDR2 is SNEGSKA in the germline V gene (reference sequence). V gave up 0 bases and J gave up 1 base; unmatched junction bases: 9. This CDR3 has 18 amino acids. CDR3 amino acids: CSARDSASGRASQETQYF. The CDR3 DNA is TGCAGTGCTAGAGATTCGGCTAGCGGGAGGGCCTCCCAAGAGACCCAGTACTTC.

This clonotype is termed medium-sized (0.01 to 0.1%). Found in a library prepared for alpha chains, this beta chain is an off-target read, and its abundance has little meaning. V gene TRBV27 combines with J gene TRBJ2-7, with a weak D call TRBD2 (6 bases). V was pared by 1 base and J by 4 bases, with 14 bases between. The CDR3 loop spans 15 amino acids. Per germline, CDR1 MNHEY and CDR2 SMNVEV (reference sequence). Written as DNA, the CDR3 is TGTGCCAGCAGTTTATACGGGAGCACCGGTTACGAGCAGTACTTC. Its translation is CASSLYGSTGYEQYF.

The sample holds many counts of this clonotype. Since the library was made to target alpha chains, this beta chain is a stray read and its abundance is not meaningful. This chain links TRBV10-3 with TRBJ2-1; D call uncertain. This CDR3 is 15 amino acids long. V shed 0 bases and J shed 8 bases, with 14 bases lying between them. Per germline, CDR1 ENHRY and CDR2 SYGVKD. The DNA for the CDR3 is TGTGCCATCAGTGAGTCTCTAGAGTCCGGGTATGAGCAGTTCTTC. Amino acid sequence: CAISESLESGYEQFF.

Points on this clonotype: This beta chain represents an off-target read in a library built for alpha chains; its size is of limited meaning. The chain joins TRBV24-1 to TRBJ2-3; D is possibly TRBD1 or TRBD2 (5 bases each). This CDR3 has 17 amino acids. CDR1 and CDR2 from the germline V gene are KGHDR and SFDVKD. Trimming pared 4 bases from V and 0 bases from J, leaving 16 bases between. The CDR3 sequence is CATSEDRDQASTDTQYF. Written as DNA, the CDR3 is TGTGCCACCAGTGAGGACCGGGACCAAGCTAGCACAGATACGCAGTATTTT.

This clonotype was detected a few times. At one end the junction does not follow the germline gene, possibly because of a read error. In a library made to pick up alpha chains, this beta chain is a stray read with a size that means little. V gene TRBV28 combines with J gene TRBJ2-5; 11 bases match TRBD2. CDR1 is MDHEN, CDR2 SYDVKM, per germline. The CDR3 runs 16 residues. Here the CDR3 reads CVSSLLTSGRQETQYF. The CDR3 coding sequence is TGTGTCAGCAGTCTCCTCACTAGCGGGAGACAAGAGACCCAGTACTTC.

This clonotype came up many times. Since the library was made to target alpha chains, this beta chain is a stray read and its abundance is not meaningful. V and J are TRBV11-2 and TRBJ1-1; the D is unclear. The CDR3 has 13 amino acids. Between the trimmed V and J ends, which lost 1 base and 4 bases, there was a span of 7 bases. Germline values: CDR1 SGHAT, CDR2 FQNNGV. The chain's CDR3 is CASSLGRGTEAFF. For the CDR3, the DNA is TGTGCCAGCAGCTTAGGGCGAGGCACTGAAGCTTTCTTT.

This clonotype was detected only a few times. Within a library made for alpha chains, this beta chain is off target, and its count is uninformative. This chain uses TRBV7-2 with TRBJ2-7, with TRBD2 matching 10 bases. V lost 8 bases and J lost 4; bases outside the gene matches: 2. The CDR3 runs to 12 residues. Looked up from germline, CDR1 is SGHTA and CDR2 is FQGNSA. The CDR3 region has the DNA TGTGCCAGCCGACTAGCGGGTTACGAGCAGTACTTC. This encodes CASRLAGYEQYF.

This clonotype is deemed medium-sized. In a library made to pick up alpha chains, this beta chain is a stray read with a size that means little. V is TRBV12-3 or TRBV12-4 and J is TRBJ2-1; D possibly matches TRBD1 or TRBD2 (5 bases each). The V end lost 4 bases, the J end lost 7 bases, and 8 bases lay between the germline ends. The CDR3 runs to 12 residues. The CDR3 DNA follows: TGTGCCAGCAGTTCGGGGCTGAATGAGCAGTTCTTC. It yields the protein CASSSGLNEQFF.

This clonotype has a count of ten or more. This beta chain lies outside the target of a library built for alpha chains; its clone size means little. The V gene is TRBV18, the J gene TRBJ1-5; D ambiguous. CDR1 KGHSH and CDR2 LQKENI come from the germline V gene. Trimming left V 3 bases short and J 7 bases short, with 13 bases between. The CDR3 consists of 14 residues. CDR3 sequence reads: CASSPRFEGQPQHF. CDR3 sequence (DNA): TGTGCCAGCTCACCTAGATTCGAGGGCCAGCCCCAGCATTTT.

This clonotype was recorded at least ten times. This beta chain appears as a stray read in a library generated for alpha chains; its size is not informative. The V gene is TRBV19, the J gene TRBJ2-3; D is unresolved. The germline V gene has CDR1 LNHDA and CDR2 SQIVND (reference sequence). Trimming left V 3 bases short and J 0 bases short, with 10 bases between. CDR3 length equals 15 residues. For the CDR3, the DNA is TGTGCCAGTAGTATCGACACTTCTAGCACAGATACGCAGTATTTT. Its translation is CASSIDTSSTDTQYF.